Sequencing of this TCR beta chain was carried out in a study of blood T cell repertoires in COVID-19 (dated by TCRdb to 2020 to 2021). Regarding the complete study: Collaborator samples came from the United States, Italy and Spain and covered acute and convalescent phases of COVID-19. The material from the prospective study consisted of cDNA or gDNA derived from T cells, B-cell-depleted T cells, or PBMCs. Deeply sampled blood TCRbeta repertoires from subjects exposed to, actively infected with, or recovered from COVID-19 were included in the dataset. The repertoires were made available in a free public database intended to serve as a resource for research on the immune response to SARS-CoV-2. The samples were drawn from the first 160 participants of the ongoing ImmuneRACE study and from 1,254 subjects provided by 6 global collaborators. The sample metadata nearly always contained a de-identified subject ID, COVID-19 status, age in years and sex. Where available, HLA class I and class II types were taken from metadata supplied by the sample provider and were not determined by assay-based typing. The investigation overall reported the following: Clinical and demographic metadata were provided uncurated, with the amount varying by source and participant.

About this clone: It lacks a known antigen. No base qualities exist here, and no much larger clone lies one base off it.

Sequences GTSNPN (CDR1) and SVGIG (CDR2) are obtained from the germline V gene (reference sequence). Inclusive of the bounding cysteine and phenylalanine, the CDR3 is 13 residues long. The kept DNA is CDR3 alone, 39 bases in frame from the first base. Trimming removed 4 bases from V and 3 bases from J; the gene matches leave 0 bases unexplained. At one collaborating source in Seattle, patients were enrolled during active infection and were followed longitudinally through the course of disease. Collaborating institutions collected whole blood in K2EDTA tubes following their own protocols. For TCRbeta analysis, collaborators shipped samples as frozen whole blood, isolated PBMCs, or DNA extracted from either of those sample types. TCRbeta CDR3 regions were amplified from genomic DNA using the immunoSEQ Assay, a bias-controlled multiplex PCR. Concerning the study's data processing: Nucleated cell counts per sample were estimated from amplification of reference gene primers within the assay. To quantify the absolute abundance of each unique TCRbeta CDR3 rearrangement, sequence reads were collapsed and filtered. For each sample, productive Simpson clonality was calculated as the square root of Simpson's diversity index across productive rearrangements. Entries here come from immuneACCESS through TCRdb and include only in-frame sequences with V and J called. Some clones fail to appear in such tables; in the studies checked, an unresolved V gene covers under half of the shortfall, and the cause of the remainder is unknown. That table furnishes V, J and clone size, whereas the DNA furnished D and trimming. For this sample there are approximately 200,000 clones; around 94% appear just once. The ten largest make up roughly 0.7% of the sample.

The clonotype was recovered from a man in his thirties or forties with COVID-19, enrolled during active disease. This receptor chain uses TRBV30 and TRBJ2-5; 12 of the junction bases match TRBD2. The sample was peripheral blood. The DNA is as follows: TGTGCCTGGACTAGCGGGGGGGAAGAGACCCAGTACTTC. The translation is CAWTSGGEETQYF.